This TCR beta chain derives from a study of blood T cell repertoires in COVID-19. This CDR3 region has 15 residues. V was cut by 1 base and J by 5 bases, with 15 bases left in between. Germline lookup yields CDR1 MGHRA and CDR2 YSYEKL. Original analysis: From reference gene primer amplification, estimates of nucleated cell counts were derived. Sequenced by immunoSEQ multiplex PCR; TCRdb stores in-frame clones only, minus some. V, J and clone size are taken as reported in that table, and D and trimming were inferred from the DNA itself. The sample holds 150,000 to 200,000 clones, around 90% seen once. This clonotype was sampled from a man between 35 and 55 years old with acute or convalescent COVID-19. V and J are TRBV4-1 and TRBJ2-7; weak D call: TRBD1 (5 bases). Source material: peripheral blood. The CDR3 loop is CASSQGVGRVNEQYF. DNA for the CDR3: TGCGCCAGCAGCCAAGGGGTGGGCAGGGTAAACGAGCAGTACTTC.